Below, one TCR beta chain is given with its context. This clone's antigen is unknown. No base qualities exist here, and no much larger clone lies one base off it. The data originate from a study of blood T cell repertoires in COVID-19 (dated by TCRdb to 2020 to 2022). A note on the overall study: Collaborator samples came from the United States, Italy and Spain and covered acute and convalescent phases of COVID-19. The material from the prospective study consisted of cDNA or gDNA derived from T cells, B-cell-depleted T cells, or PBMCs. Subjects who had been exposed to COVID-19, were actively infected with it, or had recovered from it provided the deeply sampled blood TCRbeta repertoires that made up the dataset. The repertoires were released in a freely available public database intended as a resource for research on the immune response to SARS-CoV-2. Samples came from the ongoing ImmuneRACE study (first 160 participants) plus 1,254 subjects from 6 global collaborators. Sample metadata almost always included a de-identified subject ID, COVID-19 status, age in years and sex. Where HLA class I and class II types were available, the types were taken from metadata supplied by the sample provider, not from assay-based typing. What the work shows at the level of the full study, not this receptor alone: The quantity of clinical and demographic metadata differed by source and by participant and was supplied without curation.

Whole blood was collected in K2EDTA tubes by collaborating institutions according to the institutions' own protocols. For TCRbeta analysis, collaborator samples were shipped as frozen whole blood, as isolated PBMCs, or as DNA extracted from either sample type. The CDR3 covers 15 residues, taking in both the cysteine and the phenylalanine. The kept DNA is CDR3 alone, 45 bases in frame from the first base. The V end loses 2 bases and the J end loses 5 bases, and a stretch of 12 bases separates them. From a lookup of the germline V gene, CDR1 and CDR2 are MNHEY and SVGAGI. TCRbeta CDR3 regions were amplified from genomic DNA by means of the immunoSEQ Assay, a bias-controlled multiplex PCR. The study's processing was this. Within the assay, amplification of reference gene primers was used to estimate how many nucleated cells each sample contained. To quantify the absolute abundance of each unique TCRbeta CDR3 rearrangement, sequence reads were collapsed and filtered. For each sample, productive Simpson clonality was calculated as the square root of Simpson's diversity index over productive rearrangements. The immuneACCESS repertoire file appears here via TCRdb, limited to in-frame rearrangements. These files lack a portion of the clones; in checked studies, under half of the deficit traces to unresolved V genes, and the cause of the others is not known. V and J calls and clone size follow that table, whereas D and trimming were derived from the DNA. The sample contains more than 85,000 clones, about 85% of them found a single time. 4.8% of the sample belongs to the ten largest clones.

This sequence originates from a human donor in a cohort sampled during active COVID-19. The chain employs TRBV6-5 and TRBJ1-4, with the D gene not confidently named. Material for sequencing was peripheral blood. The CDR3 in this case is CASSYAVTGNEKLFF. The DNA is TGTGCCAGCAGTTACGCGGTGACGGGGAATGAAAAACTGTTTTTT.